Listed below are T cell receptor beta chains from one sample, sequenced in a study of blood T cell repertoires in COVID-19. The protocol was immunoSEQ multiplex PCR, while the TCRdb copy is restricted to in-frame clones and leaves out a portion. The sample carries roughly 15,000 clones, about 90% recorded once. The sequencing input was peripheral blood. These TCRs come from a man over 45 with active COVID-19. Each CDR3 is given with its conserved first and last residue. D genes are given only for firm matches. Rows give clone size only sometimes, using once, few, many, or a class for an expanded clone.

TRBD1	-	TRBV6-5	TRBJ1-1	CASSYRTGETEAFF	TGTGCCAGCAGTTACCGAACAGGGGAAACTGAAGCTTTCTTT
-	-	TRBV4-2	TRBJ1-1	CASSRQTGETEAFF	TGTGCCAGCAGCCGCCAAACAGGAGAGACTGAAGCTTTCTTT
-	once	TRBV4-2	TRBJ2-2	CASSQEAQGTTTGELFF	TGTGCCAGCAGCCAAGAAGCGCAGGGGACCACCACCGGGGAGCTGTTTTTT
TRBD2	-	TRBV6-1	TRBJ2-3	CASSASTSGPPTDTQYF	TGTGCCAGCAGTGCGTCGACTAGCGGGCCGCCCACAGATACGCAGTATTTT
-	-	TRBV2	TRBJ2-5	CASSEIRGGETQYF	TGTGCCAGCAGTGAAATTCGAGGAGGAGAGACCCAGTACTTC
TRBD1	-	TRBV10-2	TRBJ2-7	CASSTGTDYEQYF	TGCGCCAGCAGTACCGGGACAGACTACGAGCAGTACTTC
TRBD1	-	TRBV30	TRBJ2-7	CAWNQGAPGGYEQYF	TGTGCCTGGAACCAGGGGGCCCCCGGGGGATACGAGCAGTACTTC
TRBD1	-	TRBV5-5	TRBJ1-2	CASSRTGGPGYGYTF	TGTGCCAGCAGCCGTACAGGGGGCCCGGGCTATGGCTACACCTTC
-	few	TRBV3-1/TRBV3-2	TRBJ1-1	CASSQERSGGPGEAFF	TGTGCCAGCAGCCAAGAAAGATCGGGGGGGCCCGGTGAAGCTTTCTTT
-	-	TRBV30	TRBJ2-7	CAWSARRGQASGTRPYEQYF	TGTGCCTGGAGTGCGCGTAGGGGACAGGCTAGCGGGACCCGTCCCTACGAGCAGTACTTC
TRBD1	-	TRBV6-4	TRBJ2-3	CASSQQGTDTQYF	TGTGCCAGCAGCCAACAGGGGACAGATACGCAGTATTTT
TRBD2	once	TRBV27	TRBJ2-7	CASNPGGSPYEQYF	TGTGCCAGCAACCCGGGGGGGTCCCCCTACGAGCAGTACTTC
-	-	TRBV14	TRBJ1-6	CASSPLGGGNSPLHF	TGTGCCAGCAGCCCCCTTGGGGGAGGTAATTCACCCCTCCACTTT
-	-	TRBV28	TRBJ2-7	CASSLPPGTQYEQYF	TGTGCCAGCAGTCTCCCCCCCGGGACACAGTACGAGCAGTACTTC
TRBD1	-	TRBV4-3	TRBJ2-7	CASSQDDSGQGYEQYF	TGCGCCAGCAGCCAAGATGATTCGGGACAGGGCTACGAGCAGTACTTC
TRBD1	once	TRBV28	TRBJ2-2	CASRAGQGTTGELFF	TGTGCCAGCAGAGCGGGACAGGGAACGACCGGGGAGCTGTTTTTT
-	-	TRBV11-2	TRBJ2-1	CASSSGAGVNNEQFF	TGTGCCAGCAGCTCGGGGGCGGGAGTAAACAATGAGCAGTTCTTC
-	-	TRBV21-1	TRBJ1-5	CASRAPGTTQPQHF	TGTGCCAGCAGAGCCCCCGGGACTACTCAGCCCCAGCATTTT
TRBD1	-	TRBV7-2	TRBJ2-3	CASSYPRQGLGTDTQYF	TGTGCCAGCAGCTACCCCCGACAGGGTTTGGGCACAGATACGCAGTATTTT
-	-	TRBV3-1/TRBV3-2	TRBJ2-5	CASSQFRGQETQYF	TGTGCCAGCAGCCAATTCCGGGGTCAAGAGACCCAGTACTTC
-	-	TRBV7-2	TRBJ2-3	CASSLALTSTDTQYF	TGTGCCAGCAGCTTAGCCTTGACTAGCACAGATACGCAGTATTTT
-	few	TRBV9	TRBJ1-1	CASSVGSGNTEAFF	TGTGCCAGCAGCGTAGGGAGTGGTAACACTGAAGCTTTCTTT
TRBD1	-	TRBV19	TRBJ1-2	CASSTWDRGWDGYTF	TGTGCCAGTAGTACATGGGACAGGGGATGGGATGGCTACACCTTC
TRBD1	-	TRBV7-9	TRBJ1-4	CASSPGQGREKLFF	TGTGCCAGCAGCCCGGGACAGGGAAGGGAAAAACTGTTTTTT
TRBD1	-	TRBV25-1	TRBJ2-3	CASSARQGVDTQYF	TGTGCCAGCAGTGCTCGGCAGGGGGTAGATACGCAGTATTTT
TRBD2	-	TRBV5-1	TRBJ2-7	CASSLGWTSRSYEQYF	TGCGCCAGCAGCTTGGGTTGGACTAGCAGATCCTACGAGCAGTACTTC
-	-	TRBV4-1	TRBJ1-2	CASSQQGNFGYTF	TGCGCCAGCAGCCAACAGGGGAACTTCGGCTACACCTTC
-	-	TRBV5-6	TRBJ2-1	CASSRGRVAEQFF	TGTGCCAGCAGCAGGGGTAGGGTCGCTGAGCAGTTCTTC
TRBD2	once	TRBV30	TRBJ2-1	CAWSVLSSGQVEQFF	TGTGCCTGGAGTGTACTGTCTAGCGGGCAAGTTGAGCAGTTCTTC
TRBD1	few	TRBV28	TRBJ1-1	CASSPPDRKAFF	TGTGCCAGCAGCCCTCCGGACAGGAAAGCTTTCTTT